This note documents a single T cell receptor beta chain sequence. This specimen comes from a study of blood T cell repertoires in COVID-19. For the study at large: Samples representing acute and convalescent COVID-19 were sourced from the United States, Italy and Spain. The analysed material was cDNA or gDNA that came from T cells, B-cell-depleted T cells, or PBMCs.

CDR3 length equals 14 residues. In germline, CDR1 is SQVTM, CDR2 ANQGSEA. V was clipped by 7 bases and J by 6 bases; unmatched bases: 9. Per the original methods: Nucleated cell counts were estimated from reference gene primer amplification. Using immunoSEQ multiplex PCR, the repertoire was profiled, and TCRdb retains in-frame clones only, with some absent. V and J calls and clone size are given by that table; D and trimming were obtained from the DNA. The sample contains roughly 60,000 clones, approximately 80% of which appear only once. The specimen was peripheral blood. The chain uses TRBV29-1 and TRBJ2-1; 10 bases align to TRBD2. The receptor comes from a man aged 80 or over with acute or convalescent COVID-19. This CDR3 is CSGERGGGGNEQFF. The CDR3 DNA reads as TGCAGCGGGGAGCGGGGGGGCGGTGGCAATGAGCAGTTCTTC.